This TCR beta chain was identified in a study of T cells in Graves' hyperthyroidism and ophthalmopathy. Whole-study results and caveats: Ophthalmopathy, as predicted by the model, came a median roughly 6.5 months after the prediction.

This clonotype was detected many times. The antigen is undetermined. Those patients with uncontrolled infection, other autoimmune disease, pregnancy or lactation were excluded. Per germline, CDR1 SGHTA and CDR2 FQGTGA. The CDR3 length is 14 residues. J gave up 5 bases and V 5 bases, and 4 bases lay outside the gene matches. Amplification of TCR beta CDR3 regions used RNA as the template. First-round RT-PCR with HTBI primers amplified the TCR CDR3 region. TCRdb itself ran the multiplex PCR reads through MiXCR, one entry per CDR3 protein. The sample has approximately 640,000 distinct CDR3 sequences, approximately 15% seen once.

This sequence joins TRBV7-3 and TRBJ2-5, with TRBD2 matching over 11 bases. The TCR comes from a man in his fifties or sixties with Graves' hyperthyroidism. The sequencing sample was made of blood. DNA of the CDR3: TGTGCCAGCAGCACAGGACTAGCGGGCGAGACCCAGTACTTC. It specifies CASSTGLAGETQYF.